Each of the 8 T cell receptor beta chains below was sequenced from the same sample in a study of blood T cells in healthy people across ages. The second PCR ran about 6 to 12 cycles with a sample-barcoded 5' primer and J-beta primers. TCRdb processed the 5' RACE reads anew with MiXCR; each CDR3 protein has one entry. The sample shows hundreds of thousands of distinct CDR3 sequences, 20% to 30% of them seen only once. This same sample was also taken into another study, of T cells of mothers and their children.

The specimen sequenced was blood. Receptor source: a boy between 5 and 17 years old in good health.

This clonotype has only a few counts. The V and J genes are TRBV5-6 and TRBJ1-1; 7 bases map to TRBD1. V lost 4 bases, J lost 2 bases, and 11 bases stayed unmatched. This CDR3 is built from 16 residues. Looked up from germline, CDR1 is SGHDT and CDR2 is YYEEEE. The CDR3: CASSTLPGQRNTEAFF. In DNA form, the CDR3 reads TGTGCCAGCAGCACCCTTCCGGGACAGAGAAACACTGAAGCTTTCTTT.

This clonotype was observed a few times. The rearrangement links TRBV6-1 to TRBJ1-1; D possibly corresponds to TRBD1 (6 bases). The CDR3 spans 12 residues. From germline, CDR1 is MNHNS and CDR2 SASEGT. Trimming pared 7 bases from V and 11 bases from J, leaving 17 bases between. CDR3 nucleotide sequence: TGTGCCAGCAAGAAGGGGGTTACTTCCGCTTTCTTT. It is translated as CASKKGVTSAFF.

This chain uses TRBV12-3 or TRBV12-4 with TRBJ1-1; D remains unclear. Trimming pared 6 bases from V and 0 bases from J, leaving 11 bases between. This CDR3 spans 14 amino acids. The CDR3 DNA follows: TGTGCCAGCAGGACCGGGCCGATGAACACTGAAGCTTTCTTT. Translating gives CASRTGPMNTEAFF.

The chain combines TRBV7-9 with TRBJ2-1; D might be TRBD1 (6 bases). V lost 8 bases and J lost 4, with 9 bases in between. This CDR3 region has 12 residues. CDR1 is SEHNR and CDR2 is FQNEAQ in the germline V gene (reference sequence). CDR3 in DNA: TGTGCCAGCGGGACACCTTACAATGAGCAGTTCTTC. It is translated as CASGTPYNEQFF.

The gene calls are TRBV27 and TRBJ1-1; TRBD1 matches at 9 bases. The CDR3 totals 12 residues. In germline, CDR1 is MNHEY, CDR2 SMNVEV (reference sequence). J lost 10 bases, V lost 5 bases, and 5 bases had no gene match. The CDR3 protein is CASSTGQGRAFF. CDR3 nucleotides: TGTGCCAGCAGTACCGGACAGGGGCGAGCTTTCTTT.

This clonotype was detected only a few times. This sequence joins TRBV29-1 and TRBJ2-7, with a weak D call TRBD1 (5 bases). The V gene lost 6 bases and the J gene lost 6 bases, with 18 bases spanning the gap. CDR3 length: 13 amino acids. The germline CDR1 and CDR2 sequences are SQVTM and ANQGSEA. The CDR3 nucleotides read TGCAGCGTGCAAGACAGCTTCCCTGGCGAGCAGTACTTC. Amino acids: CSVQDSFPGEQYF.

This clonotype was counted only a few times. V gene TRBV7-8 combines with J gene TRBJ2-6, with unresolved D. V was cut by 6 bases and J by 2 bases, with 8 bases left in between. Germline V gives CDR1 SGHVS, CDR2 FQNEAQ. This CDR3 contains 14 residues. In DNA form, the CDR3 reads TGTGCCAGCAGAATTAAGGCTGGGGCCAACGTCCTGACTTTC. Translating it yields CASRIKAGANVLTF.

CDR3 in amino acids: CASSYSTSIQYF. CDR3 DNA sequence: TGTGCCAGCAGTTACTCGACTAGCATTCAGTACTTC. The chain recombines TRBV6-6 with TRBJ2-4; tentatively, D is TRBD2 (6 bases). The V and J ends lost 0 bases and 9 bases respectively, with 6 bases between them. The germline V gene has CDR1 MNHNY and CDR2 SVGAGI (reference sequence). CDR3 length: 12 residues.